This is a list of T cell receptor beta chains from one sample in a study of T cells after yellow fever vaccination. TCRdb re-called the 5' RACE reads with MiXCR, one entry per CDR3 protein. This sample has under 550,000 distinct CDR3 sequences, with roughly 22% found just once. The source was PBMCs, collected approximately 22 days after the first yellow fever vaccination. Every receptor here comes from a man younger than 35 who received the YFV17D yellow fever vaccine. Each CDR3 is given without its conserved first and last residue.

v_gene	j_gene	CDR3aa
TRBV27	TRBJ1-3	ATLTETRNTIY
TRBV30	TRBJ1-5	AWSGDAAGPQH
TRBV6-5	TRBJ1-6	ASSYSIQGNSPLH
TRBV6-5	TRBJ2-3	ASSFFGGTSDTQY
TRBV12-3/TRBV12-4	TRBJ2-1	ASSPAGGANNEQF
TRBV24-1	TRBJ2-2	ATSDHNPRTGELF
TRBV12-3/TRBV12-4	TRBJ2-2	ASSLFRENTGELF
TRBV18	TRBJ2-2	ASSRGQGPSNTGELF
TRBV7-2	TRBJ2-2	ASSPGQLRGELF
TRBV9	TRBJ2-5	ASSVGVGGETQY
TRBV12-3/TRBV12-4	TRBJ2-3	ASRPGEVQDTQY
TRBV25-1	TRBJ1-4	ASSGTGINEKLF
TRBV6-1	TRBJ2-5	ASKAGRMQETQY
TRBV6-1	TRBJ1-1	ASSKSTMNTEAF
TRBV7-9	TRBJ2-1	ASSSRYGPSLHEQF
TRBV5-5	TRBJ2-1	ASSFTDYNEQF